This entry lists 27 T cell receptor beta chains sequenced from one sample in a study of vaccination and CD4 T cells after COVID-19. Their antigens are not known. Sequencing of DNA taken from cultured CD4+ T cells relied on the Oncomine TCR Beta short-read assay. TCRdb passed the PCR reads through MiXCR, listing each CDR3 protein once. In the table there are 20,000 to 25,000 distinct CDR3 sequences, almost 50% of which are singletons. Treatment noted: roughly 11-day PBMC culture with coronavirus spike peptide pools or control peptides (ViraFEST assay). Sequenced: CD4+ T cells from blood, cultured in vitro. These receptor sequences come from a human donor who had recovered from COVID-19.

Here the CDR3 reads CASSLLSGRRTDTQYF. The CDR3 DNA follows: TGTGCCAGCAGCCTGCTTAGCGGGAGGCGCACAGATACGCAGTATTTT. The chain recombines TRBV7-9 with TRBJ2-3; 10 positions agree with TRBD2. The trim removed 5 bases at V and 1 base at J, leaving 6 bases unmatched. CDR3 length: 16 amino acids. The germline V gene encodes CDR1 SEHNR and CDR2 FQNEAQ (reference sequence).

Only a few counts were recorded for this clonotype. The chain employs TRBV6-1 and TRBJ2-5, with D tentatively TRBD2 (6 bases). The germline V gene has CDR1 MNHNS and CDR2 SASEGT. The CDR3 totals 12 residues. V lost 11 bases and J 2 bases, leaving 12 bases between the germline ends. CDR3 residues: CAGGGSQETQYF. CDR3 DNA sequence: TGTGCCGGTGGAGGGTCACAAGAGACCCAGTACTTC.

The CDR3 nucleotides are TGTGCCAGCGCACCCGGACGGAGCGAAGCAGATACGCAGTATTTT. Protein: CASAPGRSEADTQYF. This chain uses TRBV7-9 with TRBJ2-3; D remains unclear. There are 15 residues in the CDR3. V dropped 8 bases and J dropped 4 bases, with 19 bases sitting between them. Germline V lookup: CDR1 SEHNR, CDR2 FQNEAQ (reference sequence). Full variable domain (outside the CDR3, taken from reference TRBV7-9 and TRBJ2-3): DTGVSQNPRHKITKRGQNVTFRCDPISEHNRLYWYRQTLGQGPEFLTYFQNEAQLEKSRLLSDRFSAERPKGSFSTLEIQRTEQGDSAMYLCASAPGRSEADTQYFGPGTRLTVL.

V gene TRBV9 combines with J gene TRBJ1-2; D unclear. The V and J ends lost 0 bases and 7 bases respectively, with 13 bases between them. In germline, CDR1 is SGDLS, CDR2 YYNGEE. This CDR3 is built from 14 residues. The CDR3 protein is CASSVGLHPSGYTF. The CDR3 nucleotides are TGTGCCAGCAGCGTAGGACTTCACCCTTCTGGCTACACCTTC. The whole variable domain, remainder taken from reference TRBV9 and TRBJ1-2, is DSGVTQTPKHLITATGQRVTLRCSPRSGDLSVYWYQQSLDQGLQFLIQYYNGEERAKGNILERFSAQQFPDLHSELNLSSLELGDSALYFCASSVGLHPSGYTFGSGTRLTVV.

Note on this clonotype: One end of the junction does not line up with germline, which may come from a read error. The gene calls are TRBV7-9 and TRBJ1-2; 9 positions agree with TRBD1. The length of the CDR3 is 15 residues. Looked up from germline, CDR1 is SEHNR and CDR2 is FQNEAQ (reference sequence). The CDR3: CTSSPGTGIGYGYTF. The CDR3 DNA is TGTACCAGCAGCCCCGGGACAGGGATTGGGTATGGCTACACCTTC.

In DNA form, the CDR3 reads TGCGCCAGCAGCTCGGGCAGGGGGCTGAGTGAGCAGTACTTC. This encodes CASSSGRGLSEQYF. This chain joins TRBV5-1 and TRBJ2-7; 8 bases line up with TRBD1. The CDR3 runs 14 residues. Looked up from germline, CDR1 is SGHRS and CDR2 is YFSETQ. J lost 7 bases, V lost 3 bases, and 9 bases had no gene match.

This clonotype was found a few times. V and J are TRBV28 and TRBJ1-1, with TRBD1 matching over 11 bases. V lost 5 bases to trimming and J lost 6 bases; unmatched junction nucleotides: 5. Germline CDR1 MDHEN, CDR2 SYDVKM. CDR3 length equals 14 residues. The CDR3 DNA follows: TGTGCCAGCAGTCCGGGACAGGGGGTTTCTGAAGCTTTCTTT. It encodes CASSPGQGVSEAFF. Full variable domain (rest looked up from reference TRBV28 and TRBJ1-1): DVKVTQSSRYLVKRTGEKVFLECVQDMDHENMFWYRQDPGLGLRLIYFSYDVKMKEKGDIPEGYSVSREKKERFSLILESASTNQTSMYLCASSPGQGVSEAFFGQGTRLTVV.

The rearrangement uses TRBV6-1 and TRBJ1-4, with a possible D match to TRBD1 (6 bases). Trimming left V 6 bases short and J 7 bases short, with 18 bases between. There are 15 residues in the CDR3. Germline V CDR1 and CDR2: MNHNS, SASEGT. This chain's CDR3 is CASRAHYWGAEKLFF. In nucleotides, the CDR3 is TGTGCCAGCAGGGCCCATTACTGGGGGGCTGAAAAACTGTTTTTT.

CDR3 DNA sequence: TGTGCCAGCAGTTACTCCGGGACGACCATCGAGACCCAGTACTTC. Encoded protein: CASSYSGTTIETQYF. V usage is TRBV6-2 or TRBV6-3 and J usage is TRBJ2-5; D assignment may be TRBD1 or TRBD2 (5 bases each). V was shortened by 0 bases and J by 5 bases, with 13 bases between the two germline ends. CDR1 and CDR2 from the germline V gene are MNHEY and SVGEGT. The CDR3 consists of 15 residues.

This clonotype was seen more than once but under ten times. The chain couples TRBV20-1 to TRBJ2-4; 7 bases line up with TRBD1. The germline V gene encodes CDR1 DFQATT and CDR2 SNEGSKA (reference sequence). CDR3 length: 12 residues. The junction had 6 bases not matched to a gene; V was cut back by 5 bases and J by 8 bases. This CDR3 reads CSAPRQGDIQYF. For the CDR3, the DNA is TGCAGTGCTCCTAGACAGGGAGACATTCAGTACTTC.

This chain joins TRBV25-1 and TRBJ2-7; a weak D match, TRBD2 (6 bases). There are 16 residues in the CDR3. Germline V CDR1 and CDR2: MGHDK, SYGVNS. Deletions cut 5 bases from V and 2 bases from J, with 19 bases between. The CDR3 coding sequence is TGTGCCAGCAGTTCAAGTGAGGGACTTAGAGCCTACGAGCAGTACTTC. It yields the protein CASSSSEGLRAYEQYF.

This sequence joins TRBV5-5 and TRBJ1-5, with no clear D. V gave up 0 bases and J gave up 3 bases, with 10 bases separating them. From germline, CDR1 is SGHKS and CDR2 YYEKEE (reference sequence). The CDR3 extends over 15 amino acids. The CDR3 nucleotides read TGTGCCAGCAGCTTGGCGGGTCAGGTCAATCAGCCCCAGCATTTT. Residues: CASSLAGQVNQPQHF.

This chain's CDR3 is CASNFEREGEQFF. In DNA form, the CDR3 reads TGTGCCAGCAATTTCGAGCGGGAGGGTGAGCAGTTCTTC. The chain links TRBV7-2 to TRBJ2-1; 10 bases agree with TRBD2. Germline V CDR1 and CDR2: SGHTA, FQGNSA. The CDR3 contains 13 residues. Trimming took 7 bases from V and 9 from J; bases not matched to a gene: 6.

This clonotype appeared a few times. The chain couples TRBV27 to TRBJ1-2; D call uncertain. Germline V gives CDR1 MNHEY, CDR2 SMNVEV (reference sequence). The CDR3 is made up of 12 amino acids. V was pared by 6 bases and J by 4 bases, with 9 bases between. For the CDR3, the DNA is TGTGCCAGCAGGTCAGCGATCTATGGCTACACCTTC. It specifies CASRSAIYGYTF.

This clonotype has only a few counts. The rearrangement links TRBV19 to TRBJ2-2, with TRBD2 matching over 8 bases. Trimming cost V 2 bases and J 4 bases; bases outside gene matches: 3. The CDR3 is 15 residues long. Germline V gene sequence: CDR1 LNHDA, CDR2 SQIVND (reference sequence). The CDR3 DNA is TGTGCCAGTAGTATAAAGGCGGGAGGCACCGGGGAGCTGTTTTTT. Encoded protein: CASSIKAGGTGELFF.

This clonotype came up a few times. The V and J genes are TRBV6-1 and TRBJ1-3, with TRBD1 matching 8 bases. The CDR3 covers 16 residues. The junction had 6 bases not matched to a gene; V was cut back by 5 bases and J by 0 bases. Germline lookup yields CDR1 MNHNS and CDR2 SASEGT. The CDR3, as DNA: TGTGCCAGCAGTCTCAGGGGGCCGAGCTCTGGAAACACCATATATTTT. Translating it yields CASSLRGPSSGNTIYF.

The chain joins TRBV5-1 to TRBJ2-6; no definite D call. Germline CDR1 and CDR2: SGHRS and YFSETQ. The CDR3 is made up of 15 amino acids. The V end was cut by 3 bases, the J end by 2 bases, with 9 bases between. CDR3 sequence (DNA): TGCGCCAGCAGCTATGCGATTGCTGGGGCCAACGTCCTGACTTTC. Translated, it gives CASSYAIAGANVLTF.

The chain carries TRBV10-3 and TRBJ2-2; no clear D gene. Germline assignment: CDR1 ENHRY and CDR2 SYGVKD. There are 13 residues in the CDR3. Deletions cut 10 bases from V and 1 base from J, with 10 bases between. CDR3 loop: CATRTENTGELFF. The DNA for the CDR3 is TGTGCCACCCGGACCGAGAACACCGGGGAGCTGTTTTTT.

This clonotype was counted a few times. Mismatch with germline at one junction end may stem from a read error. V usage is TRBV6-2 or TRBV6-3 and J usage is TRBJ1-5; a weak D match, TRBD1 (6 bases). CDR3 size: 16 residues. Per the germline V gene, CDR1 is MNHEY and CDR2 is SVGEGT. In nucleotides, the CDR3 is TGTGTCAGCAGCCCCTACAGGGTGCTGGAGGGGAAGCCCCAGCATTTT. This encodes CVSSPYRVLEGKPQHF.

The J gene is TRBJ2-1, the V gene TRBV7-3; perhaps D is TRBD1 or TRBD2 (5 bases each). Germline V gene sequence: CDR1 SGHTA, CDR2 FQGTGA. The CDR3 covers 15 residues. V was pared by 4 bases and J by 8 bases, with 18 bases between. Here the CDR3 DNA reads TGTGCCAGCAGCTCCAGCGTAGGGGCGGGCTATGAGCAGTTCTTC. It is translated as CASSSSVGAGYEQFF.

The rearrangement joins TRBV7-2 to TRBJ1-6; D is unclear. The CDR3 runs 14 residues. The V and J ends lost 3 bases and 6 bases respectively, with 9 bases between them. Germline V gives CDR1 SGHTA, CDR2 FQGNSA. CDR3 sequence reads: CASSFRRSNSPLHF. For the CDR3, the DNA is TGTGCCAGCAGCTTTCGTCGTTCTAATTCACCCCTCCACTTT.

The chain combines TRBV6-5 with TRBJ1-6; 9 bases agree with TRBD1. The CDR3 loop spans 14 amino acids. With 4 bases clipped from V and 7 bases from J, the junction kept 2 bases outside the gene matches. CDR1 and CDR2 from the germline V gene are MNHEY and SVGAGI. Here the CDR3 DNA reads TGTGCCAGCAGTTCGGACAGGGGAAATTCACCCCTCCACTTT. Translated: CASSSDRGNSPLHF.

This clonotype has just a few counts. The rearrangement joins TRBV20-1 to TRBJ2-7, with 12 bases lining up with TRBD2. The CDR3 is 13 amino acids. V trimming: 7 bases; J trimming: 3 bases; junction bases outside the gene matches: 4. CDR1 DFQATT and CDR2 SNEGSKA come from the germline V gene (reference sequence). The chain's CDR3 is CSVGLAGIYEQYF. The CDR3 DNA sequence: TGCAGTGTTGGACTAGCGGGGATCTACGAGCAGTACTTC.

This clonotype is medium-sized by share. The chain combines TRBV6-1 with TRBJ1-5, with a weak D call TRBD1 (5 bases). Germline values: CDR1 MNHNS, CDR2 SASEGT. Trimming stripped 6 bases from V and 7 bases from J, with 28 bases between. The CDR3 has 18 amino acids. DNA for the CDR3: TGTGCCAGCAGCCACTACCCCCAAGGGACTAGCATCCCGCAGCCCCAGCATTTT. Its protein product is CASSHYPQGTSIPQPQHF.

For this clonotype: It is unclear where the CDR3 begins or ends on the DNA, so no DNA is shown, and the CDR3 is as TCRdb lists it. This chain uses TRBV7-5 with TRBJ2-3; TRBD2, the D gene given by the table, was not confirmed from the DNA. TRBV7-5 is recorded as a pseudogene. The CDR3 sequence runs 17 residues, both termini included. CDR3 residues: CISVPEASGRDTDTQYF.

The V call is TRBV4-3, the J call TRBJ1-1, with 7 bases aligning to TRBD1. The ends lost 0 bases at V and 4 bases at J; junction bases unmatched: 5. Germline assignment: CDR1 LGHNA and CDR2 YSLEER. This CDR3 is 15 amino acids long. Written as DNA, the CDR3 is TGCGCCAGCAGCCAAGAACCGACAGGGTCCACTGAAGCTTTCTTT. As protein: CASSQEPTGSTEAFF.

The V call is TRBV18, the J call TRBJ1-5; 7 bases are shared with TRBD1. The CDR3 extends over 16 amino acids. The J segment lost 7 bases and the V segment lost 6 bases, leaving 15 bases of the junction unmatched. Germline CDR1 and CDR2: KGHSH and LQKENI. CDR3 sequence (DNA): TGTGCCAGCTCCTTAGGGGAAGGGGGCGTCGGCCAGCCCCAGCATTTT. This sequence encodes CASSLGEGGVGQPQHF.